Below are 4 T cell receptor beta chains sequenced from a single sample in a study of PD-L1 blockade in urothelial cancer. The time point is: pretreatment peripheral blood. Profiled with immunoSEQ multiplex PCR; TCRdb holds only in-frame clones, not every one. The sample holds about 95,000 clones, around 86% seen once. Specimen: PBMCs, collected around atezolizumab (anti-PD-L1) treatment. These TCRs come from a man between 60 and 75 years old with urothelial cancer.

The DNA for the CDR3 is TGTGCCAGTAGTACCCTCCGCTCGGCAGGGCCTAATGAAAAACTGTTTTTT. Protein: CASSTLRSAGPNEKLFF. The rearrangement joins TRBV19 to TRBJ1-4; perhaps TRBD1 as D (5 bases). Between the trimmed V and J ends, which lost 4 bases and 3 bases, there was a span of 18 bases. There are 17 residues in the CDR3. Germline V gene lookup returns CDR1 LNHDA and CDR2 SQIVND (reference sequence).

The chain employs TRBV9 and TRBJ2-3; no definite D call. Germline V gene data show CDR1 as SGDLS and CDR2 as YYNGEE. There are 16 residues in the CDR3. V was shortened by 0 bases and J by 3 bases, with 14 bases between the two germline ends. The CDR3 reads CASSVDVESGTDTQYF. The CDR3 DNA follows: TGTGCCAGCAGCGTAGATGTGGAGTCGGGTACAGATACGCAGTATTTT.

CDR3 nucleotide sequence: TGCGCCAGCAGCTTGGATGGAGTTAGCACAGATACGCAGTATTTT. It specifies CASSLDGVSTDTQYF. The V gene is TRBV5-1, the J gene TRBJ2-3; D is unresolved. Germline CDR1 is SGHRS and CDR2 is YFSETQ. The CDR3 runs 15 residues. V dropped 0 bases and J dropped 0 bases, with 8 bases sitting between them.

The V gene is TRBV2, the J gene TRBJ2-2; 7 positions agree with TRBD2. V shed 3 bases, J shed 6 bases, and the junction held 10 bases outside the gene matches. Looked up from germline, CDR1 is SNHLY and CDR2 is FYNNEI. This CDR3 is 16 amino acids long. CDR3 region: CASSDPSGNMPGELFF. The CDR3 DNA reads TGTGCCAGCAGTGATCCTAGCGGTAATATGCCCGGGGAGCTGTTTTTT.